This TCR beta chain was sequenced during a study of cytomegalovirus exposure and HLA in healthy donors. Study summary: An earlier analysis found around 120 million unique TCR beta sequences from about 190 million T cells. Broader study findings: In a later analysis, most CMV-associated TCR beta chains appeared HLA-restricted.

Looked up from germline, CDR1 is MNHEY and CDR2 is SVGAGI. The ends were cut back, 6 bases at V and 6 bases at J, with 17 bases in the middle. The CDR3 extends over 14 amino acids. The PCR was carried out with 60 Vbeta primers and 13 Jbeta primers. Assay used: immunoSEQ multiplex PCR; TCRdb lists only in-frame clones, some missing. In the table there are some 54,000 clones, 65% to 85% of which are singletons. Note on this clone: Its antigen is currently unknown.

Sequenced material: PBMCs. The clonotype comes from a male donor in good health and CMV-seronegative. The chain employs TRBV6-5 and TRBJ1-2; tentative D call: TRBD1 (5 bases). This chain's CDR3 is CASSNRGYGDGYTF. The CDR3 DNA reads TGTGCCAGCAGCAATAGGGGTTATGGGGATGGCTACACCTTC.